The T cell receptor (beta chain) under discussion was sequenced for a study of cytomegalovirus exposure and HLA in healthy donors. Study results and caveats: Reportedly, diagnosis of cytomegalovirus status by the classifier showed high specificity and sensitivity. Rarity characterized most TCR sequences, yet some public TCRs appeared in many donors.

The CDR3 is 16 residues long. Trimming at V came to 1 base and at J to 1 base, leaving 5 bases not matched to a gene. From germline, CDR1 is SGHAT and CDR2 FQNNGV. Comment on this clone: Its antigen remains unknown.

Data came from immunoSEQ multiplex PCR; TCRdb stores just in-frame clones and leaves some out. The sample shows more than 150,000 clones, 84% of them seen only once. The sequenced material came from PBMCs. The origin of this receptor is a man aged 18 to 30 in good health and CMV-seropositive. This chain uses TRBV11-2 with TRBJ2-5, with 8 nucleotides matching TRBD2. The CDR3 spells CASSLGTSGTQETQYF. CDR3 DNA: TGTGCCAGCAGCTTAGGAACTAGCGGAACCCAAGAGACCCAGTACTTC.